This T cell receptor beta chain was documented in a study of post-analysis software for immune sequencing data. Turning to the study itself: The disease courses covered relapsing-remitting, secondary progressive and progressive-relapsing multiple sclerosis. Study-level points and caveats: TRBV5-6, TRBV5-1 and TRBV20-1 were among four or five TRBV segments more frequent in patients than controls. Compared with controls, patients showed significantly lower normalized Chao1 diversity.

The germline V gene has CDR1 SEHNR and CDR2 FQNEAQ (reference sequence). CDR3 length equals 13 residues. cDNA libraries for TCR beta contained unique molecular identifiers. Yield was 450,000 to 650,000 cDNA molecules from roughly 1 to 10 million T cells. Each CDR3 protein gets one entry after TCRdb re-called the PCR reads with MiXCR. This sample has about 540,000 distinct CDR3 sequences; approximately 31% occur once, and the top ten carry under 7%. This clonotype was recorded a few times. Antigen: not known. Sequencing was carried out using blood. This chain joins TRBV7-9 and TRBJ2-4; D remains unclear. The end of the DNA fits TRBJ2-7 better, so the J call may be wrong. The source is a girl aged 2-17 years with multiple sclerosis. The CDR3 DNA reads TGTGCCAGCAGCTTAGTCCCAGCTTACGAGCAGTACTTC. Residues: CASSLVPAYEQYF.